This T cell receptor (beta chain) derives from a study of T cells of healthy individuals. J lost 3 bases, V lost 4 bases, and 3 bases had no gene match. The CDR3 extends over 14 amino acids. TCRdb reprocessed the 5' RACE reads with MiXCR, giving one entry per CDR3 protein. Of fewer than 75,000 distinct CDR3 sequences in the sample, roughly 15% were seen once. The chain employs TRBV12-3 or TRBV12-4 and TRBJ2-5; the match to TRBD2 covers 9 bases. The receptor's source is a human donor in good health. The CDR3 DNA reads as TGTGCCAGCAGTTCGCCTAGCGGGGAAGAGACCCAGTACTTC. Its translation is CASSSPSGEETQYF.